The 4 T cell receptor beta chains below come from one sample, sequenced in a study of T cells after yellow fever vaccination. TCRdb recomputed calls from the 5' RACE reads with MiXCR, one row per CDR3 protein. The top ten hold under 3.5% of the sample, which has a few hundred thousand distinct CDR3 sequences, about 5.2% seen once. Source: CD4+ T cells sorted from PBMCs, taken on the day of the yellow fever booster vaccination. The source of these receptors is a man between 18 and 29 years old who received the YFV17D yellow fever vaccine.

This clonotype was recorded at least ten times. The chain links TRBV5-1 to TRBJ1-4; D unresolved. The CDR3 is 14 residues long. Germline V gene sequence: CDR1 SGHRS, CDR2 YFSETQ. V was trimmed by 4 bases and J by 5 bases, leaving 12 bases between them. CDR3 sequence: CASSLSKENEKLFF. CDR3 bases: TGCGCCAGCAGCCTTAGTAAGGAAAATGAAAAACTGTTTTTT.

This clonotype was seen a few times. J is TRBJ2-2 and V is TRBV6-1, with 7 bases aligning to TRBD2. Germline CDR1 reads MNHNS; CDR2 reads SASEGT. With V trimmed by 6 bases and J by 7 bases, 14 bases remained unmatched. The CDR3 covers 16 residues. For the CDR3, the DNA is TGTGCCAGCAGCCCGGGTTGGGGAGGGTCTGGCGGGGAGCTGTTTTTT. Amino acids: CASSPGWGGSGGELFF.

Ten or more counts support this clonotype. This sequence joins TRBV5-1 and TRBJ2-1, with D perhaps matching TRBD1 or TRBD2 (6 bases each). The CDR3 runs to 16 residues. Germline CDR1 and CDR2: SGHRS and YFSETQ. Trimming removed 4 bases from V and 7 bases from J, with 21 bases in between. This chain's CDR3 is CASSKPLRGELNEQFF. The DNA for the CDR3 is TGCGCCAGCAGCAAACCTCTAAGGGGGGAGCTTAATGAGCAGTTCTTC.

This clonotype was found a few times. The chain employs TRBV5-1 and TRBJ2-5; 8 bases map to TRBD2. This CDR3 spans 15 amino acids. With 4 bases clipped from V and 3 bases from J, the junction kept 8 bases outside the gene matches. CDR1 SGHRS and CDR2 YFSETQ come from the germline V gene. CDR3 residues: CASSAQGSGEETQYF. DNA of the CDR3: TGCGCCAGCAGCGCACAAGGTAGCGGGGAAGAGACCCAGTACTTC.